This T cell receptor (beta chain) stems from a study of T cell responses to AZD1222 COVID-19 vaccine. Overall study: Second-dose groups at about 4 or about 12 weeks were pooled. Study-level results: The CD4 TCRs associated with vaccination extended across spike and predominated at 160-218 and 743-854.

The CDR3 spans 14 residues. Trimming shortened V by 4 bases and J by 5 bases, and 11 bases separated the two germline ends. CDR1 is MNHEY, CDR2 SVGEGT, per germline. To note about this clone: Its antigen remains unknown.

The data were produced by immunoSEQ multiplex PCR, yet TCRdb's version contains in-frame clones alone and is incomplete. The table includes about 120,000 clones, approximately 83% detected once. This rearrangement joins TRBV6-2 or TRBV6-3 to TRBJ1-4; a weak D match, TRBD1 (5 bases). Specimen: peripheral blood, collected on day 0 of AZD1222 vaccination. The sequence derives from an adult in good health. The CDR3 coding sequence is TGTGCCAGCAGTTCCGGGACCTCAAATGAAAAACTGTTTTTT. This gives the protein CASSSGTSNEKLFF.